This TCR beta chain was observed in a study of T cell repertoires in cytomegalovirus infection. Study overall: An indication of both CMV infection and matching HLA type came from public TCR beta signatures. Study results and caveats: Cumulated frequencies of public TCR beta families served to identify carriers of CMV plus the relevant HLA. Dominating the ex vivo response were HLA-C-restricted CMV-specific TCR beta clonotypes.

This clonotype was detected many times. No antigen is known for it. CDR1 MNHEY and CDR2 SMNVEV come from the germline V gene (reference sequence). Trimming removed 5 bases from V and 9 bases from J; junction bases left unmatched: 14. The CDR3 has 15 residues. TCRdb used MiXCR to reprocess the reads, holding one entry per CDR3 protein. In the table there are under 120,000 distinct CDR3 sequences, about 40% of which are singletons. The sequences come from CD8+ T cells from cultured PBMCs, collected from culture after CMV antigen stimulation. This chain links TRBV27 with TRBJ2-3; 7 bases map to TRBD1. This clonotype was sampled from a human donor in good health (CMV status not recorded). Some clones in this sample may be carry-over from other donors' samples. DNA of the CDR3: TGTGCCAGCAGTCCCCAACCCACAGGGGCATGGACGCAGTATTTT. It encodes CASSPQPTGAWTQYF.